Given below is one T cell receptor beta chain in context. The V gene's germline CDR1 is SEHNR and CDR2 FQNEAQ (reference sequence). Deletions cut 2 bases from V and 2 bases from J, with 6 bases between. This CDR3 spans 13 amino acids. This sample is part of a study of blood T cell repertoires in COVID-19. Study-level information: The United States, Italy and Spain were the sources of the acute and convalescent COVID-19 samples. PBMCs, B-cell-depleted T cells, or T cells provided the cDNA or gDNA that made up the material.

In the authors' methods: Cell counts per sample came from amplifying reference gene primers. Assay: immunoSEQ multiplex PCR; the TCRdb copy retains only in-frame clones and omits some. That table is the source of V, J and clone size, and D and trimming were worked out from the DNA. The table shows some 61,000 clones, with 80% to 90% occurring only once. The clonotype originates from a man in his 60s with acute or convalescent COVID-19. The sequenced sample was peripheral blood. This rearrangement joins TRBV7-9 to TRBJ1-2; D might be TRBD1 (5 bases). The DNA for the CDR3 is TGTGCCAGCAGCTTACCAGGGAACTATGGCTACACCTTC. Its protein is CASSLPGNYGYTF.